This T cell receptor (beta chain) was sequenced in a study of vaccination and CD4 T cells after COVID-19 (dated 2022 in TCRdb). Regarding the research as a whole: The convalescent cohort comprised six males and four females, including two Hispanic individuals, seven Caucasians, two Asians and one multiracial person. Each participant got two doses of either the Pfizer-BioNTech BNT162b2 vaccine (n=8) or the Moderna mRNA-1273 vaccine (n=2). Post-COVID blood samples were collected from convalescent patients a median of approximately 93 days after diagnosis, with a range of about 35 to 170 days. Post-vaccine blood samples were taken a median of 72 days after the second vaccine dose, with a range of roughly 14 to 241 days. Culture stimuli were overlapping spike peptide pools from SARS-CoV-2 and from the common cold coronaviruses HCoV-NL63, HCoV-OC43 and HCoV-229E. In control cultures, a CEFX viral epitope pool was used as positive control, an HIV-1 Nef peptide pool was used as negative control, or no peptide was added. In 10 COVID-19 convalescent patients and several infection-naive healthy vaccine recipients, researchers compared the spike-specific CD4+ TCR repertoire from before mRNA vaccination with the repertoire from after. At the TCR clonotype level, an earlier paper using these donors assessed memory CD4+ T cell crossreactivity between SARS-CoV-2 and common cold coronavirus spike proteins. The research as a whole found: In convalescent patients, nearly all vaccine-specific clones (304 of 307) were found to be mono-reactive for SARS-CoV-2 spike rather than cross-reactive with common cold coronaviruses. The median number of SARS-CoV-2-reactive clonotypes rose from around 21 after infection to some 37 after vaccination, but the change was not significant. The study included relatively few convalescent patients and did not analyze early timepoints after natural infection. Among convalescent patients, a median about 90% of the SARS-CoV-2-reactive clones seen after vaccination appeared only after vaccination, which suggests priming specific to the vaccine.

This specimen's treatment or condition label, per the study, means: roughly ten-day PBMC culture with coronavirus spike peptide pools or control peptides (ViraFEST assay). CD4+ T cells from unexposed donors were collected before the COVID-19 pandemic (2011-2018). The ViraFEST assay, used in the study, expanded antigen-specific T cells with peptide pools and then identified the expanded clonotypes through TCR sequencing. Fewer than 2.5 million PBMCs per well were cultured in IMDM with approximately 5.5% human AB serum and approximately 9.1 IU/ml IL-2, plus 10 ug/ml peptide pools. On days 3 and 7, half of the culture medium was replaced with fresh IL-2-containing medium. CD4+ T cells were isolated after 10 days of culture through negative selection using the EasySep CD4+ T cell isolation kit. As far as cell numbers permitted, CD4+ T cells from unexposed donors were tested for reactivity against SARS-CoV-2 S and N as well as four spike pools from common cold coronaviruses. Ficoll-Paque Plus gradient centrifugation was used to isolate PBMCs from whole blood, and the isolated PBMCs were then either used fresh or cryopreserved at -140C. Triplicate wells were generally used for each culture condition. Leukapheresis product for the unexposed donors was purchased commercially.

Library generation was performed with PCR. DNA from cultured CD4+ T cells was subjected to TCR sequencing with the Oncomine TCR Beta short-read assay at the Johns Hopkins FTIC core. The QIAamp micro DNA kit was used to extract genomic DNA from the cultured CD4+ T cells. Oncomine TCR Beta libraries from cultured CD4+ T cells were pooled with unique dual indexes and sequenced on an Illumina iSeq 100. Under the source paper's analysis protocol: Non-productive sequences were removed, and CDR3s that did not start with C, did not end with F or W, or were shorter than 7 amino acids were discarded. The MANAFEST web application identified antigen-specific clonotypes by comparing peptide-stimulated wells against reference wells and other culture wells. Positive clones required FDR below 0.05, an odds ratio above 5, and productive frequency above 0.1% in at least two of three replicate wells. Clonotypes that were significantly expanded in both SARS-CoV-2 spike wells and at least one common cold coronavirus spike condition were defined as cross-reactive. Similarity between CDR3 sequences was evaluated in R version 3.6.1 using Levenshtein distances (stringdist) and unrooted phylogenetic trees (ape). TCRdb reran the public reads through fastp at Q25 and MiXCR, keeping productive beta chains. Rows matching on CDR3 protein sequence are summarized as one entry with the most common DNA and genes. The V and J calls, along with clone size, are taken from TCRdb and not from the paper's own processing. The sample table shows around 8,000 distinct CDR3 sequences, and 30% to 40% are seen once. The ten biggest clones cover roughly 14% of the sample.

Note on this clonotype: Its antigen remains unidentified. Base qualities are not recorded, but no much larger clone differs from it by a single base.

The sample consisted of CD4+ T cells from blood, cultured in vitro. This TCR was recovered from a human donor in good health.

The CDR3 loop reads CASSRGGVNSNQPQHF. The base sequence is TGTGCCAGCAGCCGAGGGGGGGTAAATAGCAATCAGCCCCAGCATTTT. This chain is built from TRBV7-2 and TRBJ1-5; the D gene is perhaps TRBD1, on 6 matching bases. A distance of 14 bases separates the germline ends of V and J, which lose 5 bases and 0 bases respectively. Reading the germline V gene gives CDR1 SGHTA and CDR2 FQGNSA. The CDR3 runs 16 residues from the cysteine to the phenylalanine. Of all the DNA, just the CDR3 is kept, 48 bases in frame from base 1.